The 10 T cell receptor beta chains reported below all come from one sample, sequenced in a study of molecular identifiers for immune sequencing clone quantification. One entry per CDR3 protein results from TCRdb running MiXCR on the PCR reads. Of tens of thousands of distinct CDR3 sequences in the sample, roughly 38% are singletons; the top ten hold 3% to 4%. The sequencing input was naive CD8+ T cells from blood, with Jurkat cell RNA spiked in. Subset indicated: FACS-sorted CD8+CD4-CCR7+CD45RA+ naive T cells. The receptors derive from a human donor in good health. Some libraries in this study had Jurkat cell RNA spiked in.

This clonotype was counted ten times or more. The chain has TRBV12-3 or TRBV12-4 and TRBJ2-7; 9 bases line up with TRBD1. This CDR3 has 14 amino acids. V shed 3 bases and J 4 bases; nucleotides not matched to a gene: 4. CDR3 loop: CASSFGTGFYEQYF. CDR3 DNA: TGTGCCAGCAGTTTTGGGACAGGGTTTTACGAGCAGTACTTC.

This clonotype was counted at least ten times. This chain links TRBV4-3 with TRBJ2-5; D unresolved. V lost 0 bases, J lost 1 base, and 9 bases lay in between. CDR3 length equals 15 residues. The germline gives CDR1 LGHNA, CDR2 YSLEER. The CDR3 region is CASSQEDGTQETQYF. CDR3 sequence (DNA): TGCGCCAGCAGCCAAGAGGACGGCACCCAAGAGACCCAGTACTTC.

This clonotype was seen ten or more times. This chain connects TRBV24-1 to TRBJ2-6, with 8 positions matching TRBD1. The germline CDR1 and CDR2 sequences are KGHDR and SFDVKD. J lost 0 bases, V lost 9 bases, and 9 bases had no gene match. The CDR3 spans 17 residues. The CDR3 loop is CATGPRTGSSGANVLTF. The CDR3 DNA is TGTGCCACCGGGCCCCGGACAGGGAGCTCTGGGGCCAACGTCCTGACTTTC.

In DNA form, the CDR3 reads TGTGCCAGCAGTTTATTTTCGGGGTTTAGGCAGCCCCAGCATTTT. Translated, it gives CASSLFSGFRQPQHF. The chain has TRBV27 and TRBJ1-5; D remains ambiguous. Germline lookup yields CDR1 MNHEY and CDR2 SMNVEV (reference sequence). V shed 1 base and J shed 7 bases, with 14 bases lying between them. The CDR3 has 15 amino acids.

In regard to this clonotype: A read error may be the cause here, since a much bigger clone is one base away. This chain joins TRBV29-1 and TRBJ2-7, with TRBD1 as a possible D gene (6 bases). Per germline, CDR1 SQVTM and CDR2 ANQGSEA. This CDR3 region has 15 residues. The CDR3 sequence: CSVESRGIGSYEPYF. The CDR3 nucleotides read TGCAGCGTAGAATCCAGGGGAATCGGGTCCTACGAGCCGTACTTC.

Regarding this clonotype: At one end, the junction sequence differs from germline, possibly due to a read error. The chain has TRBV2 and TRBJ2-7, with D unclear. The CDR3 has 15 amino acids. From germline, CDR1 is SNHLY and CDR2 FYNNEI. The CDR3, as DNA: TGTGCCAGCAGTGAAGTCCGTAGGAGCTCCTACGAGCAGAACTTC. This encodes CASSEVRRSSYEQNF.

The CDR3 loop is CASSQPPRGPGGETQYF. DNA for the CDR3: TGCGCCAGCAGCCAACCGCCTAGGGGGCCCGGGGGAGAGACGCAGTATTTT. The chain employs TRBV4-1 and TRBJ2-3; perhaps TRBD1 as D (7 bases). V was pared by 2 bases and J by 9 bases, with 24 bases between. The germline V gene encodes CDR1 MGHRA and CDR2 YSYEKL. The CDR3 covers 17 residues.

The chain links TRBV7-6 to TRBJ1-1; TRBD1 might be the D (5 bases). The CDR3 extends over 15 amino acids. Germline V lookup: CDR1 SGHVS, CDR2 FNYEAQ. V was trimmed by 3 bases and J by 3 bases, leaving 14 bases between them. CDR3 protein: CASSFGRDGDTEAFF. In DNA form, the CDR3 reads TGTGCCAGCAGCTTCGGCAGGGATGGAGACACTGAAGCTTTCTTT. Combining the CDR3 with reference TRBV7-6 and TRBJ1-1 gives the whole variable domain GAGVSQSPRYKVTKRGQDVALRCDPISGHVSLYWYRQALGQGPEFLTYFNYEAQQDKSGLPNDRFSAERPEGSISTLTIQRTEQRDSAMYRCASSFGRDGDTEAFFGQGTRLTVV.

The chain links TRBV11-2 to TRBJ2-7, with 7 bases identical to TRBD2. CDR1 and CDR2 from the germline V gene are SGHAT and FQNNGV. The junction had 2 bases not matched to a gene; V was cut back by 0 bases and J by 3 bases. This CDR3 comprises 14 residues. DNA of the CDR3: TGTGCCAGCAGCTTAGAGGCGGGGGACTACGAGCAGTACTTC. Its protein product is CASSLEAGDYEQYF.

The sample holds a few counts of this clonotype. The rearrangement uses TRBV21-1 and TRBJ2-5; the D call TRBD1 from the table was never checked on the DNA. TRBV21-1 constitutes a pseudogene. This CDR3 contains 14 residues. This CDR3 reads CASRMPQAQETQYF. CDR3 nucleotide sequence: TGTGCCAGCAGAATGCCACAGGCCCAAGAGACCCAGTACTTC.